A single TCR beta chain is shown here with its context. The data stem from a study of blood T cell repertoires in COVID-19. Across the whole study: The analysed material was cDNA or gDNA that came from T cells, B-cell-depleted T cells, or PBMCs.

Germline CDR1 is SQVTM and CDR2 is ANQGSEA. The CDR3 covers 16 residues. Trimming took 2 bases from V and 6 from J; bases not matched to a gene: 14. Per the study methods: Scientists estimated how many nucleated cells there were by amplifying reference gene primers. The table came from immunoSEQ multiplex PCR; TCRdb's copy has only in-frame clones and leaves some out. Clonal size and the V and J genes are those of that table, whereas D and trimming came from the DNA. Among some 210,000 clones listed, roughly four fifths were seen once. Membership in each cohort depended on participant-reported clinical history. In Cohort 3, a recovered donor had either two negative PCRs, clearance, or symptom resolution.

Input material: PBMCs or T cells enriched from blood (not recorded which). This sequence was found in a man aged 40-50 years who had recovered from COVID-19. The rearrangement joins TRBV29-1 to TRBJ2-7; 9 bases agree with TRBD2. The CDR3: CSVERWASGNLGEQYF. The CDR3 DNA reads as TGCAGCGTTGAAAGGTGGGCTAGCGGGAACCTAGGCGAGCAGTACTTC.